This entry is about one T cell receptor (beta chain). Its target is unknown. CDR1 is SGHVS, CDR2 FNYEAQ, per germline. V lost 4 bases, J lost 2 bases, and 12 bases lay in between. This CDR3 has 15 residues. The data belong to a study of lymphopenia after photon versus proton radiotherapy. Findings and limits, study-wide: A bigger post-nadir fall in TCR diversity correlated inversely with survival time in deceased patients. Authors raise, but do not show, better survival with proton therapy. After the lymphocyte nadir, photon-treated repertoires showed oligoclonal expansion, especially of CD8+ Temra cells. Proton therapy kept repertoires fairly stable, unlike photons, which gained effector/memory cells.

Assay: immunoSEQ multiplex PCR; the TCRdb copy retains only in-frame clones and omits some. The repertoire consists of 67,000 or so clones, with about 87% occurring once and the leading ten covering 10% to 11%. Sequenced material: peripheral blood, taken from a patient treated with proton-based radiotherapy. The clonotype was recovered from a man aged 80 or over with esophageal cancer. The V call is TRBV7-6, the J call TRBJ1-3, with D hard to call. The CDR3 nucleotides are TGTGCCAGCAGCTCGGGATTGGGTACTGGAAACACCATATATTTT. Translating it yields CASSSGLGTGNTIYF.